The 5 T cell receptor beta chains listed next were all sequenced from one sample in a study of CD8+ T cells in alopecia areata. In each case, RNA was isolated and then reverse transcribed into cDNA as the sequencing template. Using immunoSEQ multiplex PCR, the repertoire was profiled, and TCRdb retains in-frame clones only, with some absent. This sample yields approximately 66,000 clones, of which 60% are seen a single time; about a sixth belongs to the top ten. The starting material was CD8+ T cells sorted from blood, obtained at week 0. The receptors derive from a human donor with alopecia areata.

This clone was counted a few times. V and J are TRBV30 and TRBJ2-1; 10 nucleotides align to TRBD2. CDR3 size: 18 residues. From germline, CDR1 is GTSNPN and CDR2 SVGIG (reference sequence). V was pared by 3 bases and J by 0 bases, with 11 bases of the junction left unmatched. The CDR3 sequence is CAWRGASGRAISYNEQFF. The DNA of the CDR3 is TGTGCCTGGAGAGGCGCGAGCGGGAGGGCAATCTCCTACAATGAGCAGTTCTTC.

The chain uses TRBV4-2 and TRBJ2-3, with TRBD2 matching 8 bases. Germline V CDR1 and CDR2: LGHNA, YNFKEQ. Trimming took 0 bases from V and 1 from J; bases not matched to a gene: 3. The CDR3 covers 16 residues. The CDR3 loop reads CASSQEAGGGTDTQYF. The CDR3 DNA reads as TGTGCCAGCAGCCAAGAGGCCGGGGGGGGCACAGATACGCAGTATTTT.

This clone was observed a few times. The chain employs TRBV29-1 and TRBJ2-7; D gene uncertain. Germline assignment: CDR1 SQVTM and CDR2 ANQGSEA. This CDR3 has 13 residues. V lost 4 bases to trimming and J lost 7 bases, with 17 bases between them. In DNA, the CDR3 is TGCAGCGTTGCACCGCGGCAGGCTTGGGAGCAGTACTTC. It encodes CSVAPRQAWEQYF.

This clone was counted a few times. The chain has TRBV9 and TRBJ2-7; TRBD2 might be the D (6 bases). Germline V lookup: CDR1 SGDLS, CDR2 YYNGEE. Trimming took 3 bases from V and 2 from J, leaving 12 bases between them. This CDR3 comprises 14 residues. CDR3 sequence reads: CASSGGDGPYEQYF. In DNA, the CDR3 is TGTGCCAGCAGCGGGGGGGACGGCCCCTACGAGCAGTACTTC.

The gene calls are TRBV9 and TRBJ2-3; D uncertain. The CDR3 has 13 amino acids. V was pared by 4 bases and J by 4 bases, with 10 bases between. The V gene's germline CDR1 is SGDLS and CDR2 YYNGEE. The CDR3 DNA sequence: TGTGCCAGCAGCCCCCCCCGCCCAGATACGCAGTATTTT. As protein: CASSPPRPDTQYF. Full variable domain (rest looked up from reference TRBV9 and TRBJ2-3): DSGVTQTPKHLITATGQRVTLRCSPRSGDLSVYWYQQSLDQGLQFLIQYYNGEERAKGNILERFSAQQFPDLHSELNLSSLELGDSALYFCASSPPRPDTQYFGPGTRLTVL.